A selection of T cell receptor beta chains follows, all from one sample in a study of T cells after yellow fever vaccination. TCRdb re-derived calls from the 5' RACE reads in MiXCR, one entry per CDR3 protein. The sample has hundreds of thousands of distinct CDR3 sequences, 6.2% seen once. Sequenced material: PBMCs, taken 5 days after the yellow fever booster vaccination. These receptors were taken from a man aged 25-45 years who received the YFV17D yellow fever vaccine. CDR3s include the opening cysteine and the closing phenylalanine or tryptophan. Fields, in order: CDR3 protein, CDR3 DNA, D gene, V gene, J gene, clone size, CDR3 length. A D gene is named only where the DNA matches it firmly. Expanded clones are given a class, and other clones once, few, many or no size at all.

cdr3_aa: CSARDRGLYNQPQHF
cdr3_nt: TGCAGTGCTAGAGATCGGGGACTTTACAATCAGCCCCAGCATTTT
d_call: -
v_call: TRBV20-1
j_call: TRBJ1-5
clone_size: -
cdr3_length: 15

cdr3_aa: CASSLFRTETDTQYF
cdr3_nt: TGCGCCAGCAGCTTGTTCCGGACAGAGACAGATACGCAGTATTTT
d_call: -
v_call: TRBV5-1
j_call: TRBJ2-3
clone_size: many
cdr3_length: 15

cdr3_aa: CASSPDGGNTIYF
cdr3_nt: TGTGCCAGCAGCCCCGACGGTGGAAACACCATATATTTT
d_call: -
v_call: TRBV9
j_call: TRBJ1-3
clone_size: -
cdr3_length: 13

cdr3_aa: CASSQDVGQGVADTQYF
cdr3_nt: TGTGCCAGCAGCCAAGATGTAGGACAGGGAGTCGCAGATACGCAGTATTTT
d_call: TRBD1
v_call: TRBV14
j_call: TRBJ2-3
clone_size: -
cdr3_length: 17

cdr3_aa: CSAASGSDTGELFF
cdr3_nt: TGCAGTGCTGCTAGCGGGAGTGACACCGGGGAGCTGTTTTTT
d_call: TRBD2
v_call: TRBV20-1
j_call: TRBJ2-2
clone_size: few
cdr3_length: 14

cdr3_aa: CASSPQGHLSGSFYEQYF
cdr3_nt: TGTGCCAGCAGTCCCCAGGGCCACCTGAGCGGGAGTTTCTACGAGCAGTACTTC
d_call: TRBD2
v_call: TRBV27
j_call: TRBJ2-7
clone_size: few
cdr3_length: 18

cdr3_aa: CATSEGGGFYNEQFF
cdr3_nt: TGTGCCACCAGTGAAGGCGGGGGCTTCTACAATGAGCAGTTCTTC
d_call: -
v_call: TRBV24-1
j_call: TRBJ2-1
clone_size: -
cdr3_length: 15

cdr3_aa: CASSLETGDQPQHF
cdr3_nt: TGCGCCAGCAGCTTGGAGACCGGGGATCAGCCCCAGCATTTT
d_call: -
v_call: TRBV5-1
j_call: TRBJ1-5
clone_size: many
cdr3_length: 14

cdr3_aa: CASKIPWGGREVNDLSYEQYF
cdr3_nt: TGTGCCAGCAAAATCCCCTGGGGGGGGAGGGAGGTAAATGATCTGTCCTACGAGCAGTACTTC
d_call: TRBD2
v_call: TRBV6-2/TRBV6-3
j_call: TRBJ2-7
clone_size: few
cdr3_length: 21

cdr3_aa: CSGDGPGLVVGEQFF
cdr3_nt: TGCAGCGGGGACGGCCCGGGACTAGTCGTCGGGGAGCAGTTCTTC
d_call: TRBD2
v_call: TRBV29-1
j_call: TRBJ2-1
clone_size: many
cdr3_length: 15

cdr3_aa: CASSQGVLTGELFF
cdr3_nt: TGTGCCAGCAGCCAAGGTGTTCTCACCGGGGAGCTGTTTTTT
d_call: -
v_call: TRBV7-8
j_call: TRBJ2-2
clone_size: -
cdr3_length: 14

cdr3_aa: CSARLWASGSLDEQYF
cdr3_nt: TGCAGTGCTAGATTATGGGCTAGCGGGAGTCTAGACGAGCAGTACTTC
d_call: TRBD2
v_call: TRBV20-1
j_call: TRBJ2-7
clone_size: few
cdr3_length: 16

cdr3_aa: CASSIMGQTSNQPQHF
cdr3_nt: TGTGCCAGTAGCATCATGGGACAGACTAGCAATCAGCCCCAGCATTTT
d_call: TRBD1
v_call: TRBV19
j_call: TRBJ1-5
clone_size: few
cdr3_length: 16

cdr3_aa: CATRQAKETQYF
cdr3_nt: TGTGCCACCAGACAGGCCAAAGAGACCCAGTACTTC
d_call: -
v_call: TRBV6-6
j_call: TRBJ2-5
clone_size: many
cdr3_length: 12

cdr3_aa: CASSLQGASEETQYF
cdr3_nt: TGTGCCAGCAGCTTACAGGGGGCTTCTGAGGAGACCCAGTACTTC
d_call: TRBD1
v_call: TRBV5-4
j_call: TRBJ2-5
clone_size: few
cdr3_length: 15

cdr3_aa: CASSNGHEETQYF
cdr3_nt: TGTGCCAGTAGTAACGGACACGAAGAGACCCAGTACTTC
d_call: -
v_call: TRBV19
j_call: TRBJ2-5
clone_size: -
cdr3_length: 13

cdr3_aa: CSATDRGSGNTIYF
cdr3_nt: TGCAGTGCTACTGACAGAGGCTCTGGAAACACCATATATTTT
d_call: -
v_call: TRBV20-1
j_call: TRBJ1-3
clone_size: many
cdr3_length: 14